Here is one T cell receptor beta chain with its context. The germline V gene has CDR1 SNHLY and CDR2 FYNNEI. This CDR3 contains 15 residues. V gave up 4 bases and J gave up 5 bases; unmatched junction bases: 6. Individuals aged 18 to 89 years were recruited from about two dozen US areas. Two negative PCRs, clearance, or symptom resolution characterized the recovered Cohort 3 donors. The data are from a study of blood T cell repertoires in COVID-19. Source study methods: Reference gene primer amplification yielded estimated nucleated cell counts. Measured with immunoSEQ multiplex PCR; TCRdb has only the in-frame clones, and not every one. The V and J calls and clone size come from that table; D and trimming were worked out from the DNA. The data show 190,000 or so clones, with more than 80% seen just once and 1.2% held by the top ten.

The TCR was taken from a young man who had recovered from COVID-19. The chain couples TRBV2 to TRBJ2-1, with TRBD2 identical over 9 bases. The sequencing input was PBMCs or T cells enriched from blood (not recorded which). CDR3 region: CASSGPGTSNNEQFF. The CDR3 DNA reads TGTGCCAGCAGTGGGCCCGGGACTAGCAACAATGAGCAGTTCTTC.